Below are 11 T cell receptor beta chains sequenced from a single sample in a study of cytomegalovirus exposure and HLA in healthy donors. The PCR had 60 Vbeta and 13 Jbeta primers. Generated by immunoSEQ multiplex PCR, the TCRdb table keeps only in-frame clones and is missing some. The table has approximately 110,000 clones, approximately 70% seen once. The sample consisted of PBMCs. These receptors were obtained from a man in his 60s in good health and CMV-seropositive.

The CDR3 here is CASSPGGLGTDTQYF. CDR3 in DNA: TGCGCCAGCAGCCCAGGGGGATTGGGCACAGATACGCAGTATTTT. V is TRBV4-1 and J is TRBJ2-3; TRBD1 matches 7 bases. This CDR3 has 15 amino acids. J gave up 1 base and V 4 bases, and 5 bases lay outside the gene matches. CDR1 and CDR2 (germline): MGHRA, YSYEKL.

The V gene is TRBV28, the J gene TRBJ1-3, with TRBD1 as a possible D gene (5 bases). Germline CDR1 MDHEN, CDR2 SYDVKM. The CDR3 totals 13 residues. Trimming took off 4 bases at V and 10 bases at J, with 14 bases between the two ends. The CDR3, as DNA: TGTGCCAGCAGTTCAAGGACACTCCAGACCATATATTTT. This encodes CASSSRTLQTIYF. The complete variable domain, with remaining parts taken from reference TRBV28 and TRBJ1-3, reads DVKVTQSSRYLVKRTGEKVFLECVQDMDHENMFWYRQDPGLGLRLIYFSYDVKMKEKGDIPEGYSVSREKKERFSLILESASTNQTSMYLCASSSRTLQTIYFGEGSWLTVV.

In this sample, this clone turned up once. This sequence joins TRBV27 and TRBJ1-1, with TRBD1 as a possible D gene (5 bases). V lost 2 bases and J 6 bases, leaving 13 bases between the germline ends. Germline V lookup: CDR1 MNHEY, CDR2 SMNVEV (reference sequence). This CDR3 has 14 amino acids. CDR3 amino acids: CASSLRVTGAEAFF. CDR3 nucleotides: TGTGCCAGCAGTTTAAGAGTTACAGGCGCTGAAGCTTTCTTT.

In DNA form, the CDR3 reads TGTGCCAGCAGTTTAGGTGGCCTCTCCTACGAGCAGTACTTC. Protein product: CASSLGGLSYEQYF. The rearrangement links TRBV27 to TRBJ2-7; D gene unclear. CDR1 and CDR2 (germline): MNHEY, SMNVEV (reference sequence). The CDR3 is 14 amino acids. The V and J ends lost 2 bases and 0 bases respectively, with 8 bases between them.

Notes on this clone: In the same sample, other DNA sequences code for this CDR3. This chain uses TRBV28 with TRBJ2-7; D is ambiguous. The CDR3 sequence is 11 residues long. V lost 4 bases, J lost 7 bases, and 8 bases lay in between. Germline lookup yields CDR1 MDHEN and CDR2 SYDVKM. Here the CDR3 reads CASSSPREQYF. The DNA of the CDR3 is TGTGCCAGCAGTTCCCCGCGGGAGCAGTACTTC.

This sequence joins TRBV7-3 and TRBJ1-1, with D possibly TRBD1 on 5 matching bases. This CDR3 has 14 amino acids. V lost 5 bases and J 5 bases, leaving 15 bases between the germline ends. Germline V gene sequence: CDR1 SGHTA, CDR2 FQGTGA. The CDR3 DNA reads TGTGCCAGCAGCCCAGCGGGGCGAACGACTGAAGCTTTCTTT. Translated: CASSPAGRTTEAFF. The full variable domain, its missing parts supplied by reference TRBV7-3 and TRBJ1-1, is GAGVSQTPSNKVTEKGKYVELRCDPISGHTALYWYRQSLGQGPEFLIYFQGTGAADDSGLPNDRFFAVRPEGSVSTLKIQRTERGDSAVYLCASSPAGRTTEAFFGQGTRLTVV.

This chain connects TRBV28 to TRBJ1-4; TRBD1 might be the D (6 bases). V was pared by 8 bases and J by 8 bases, with 18 bases between. Germline CDR1 and CDR2: MDHEN and SYDVKM. The CDR3 length is 14 residues. The chain's CDR3 is CASSNAGVGEKLFF. The CDR3 bases are TGTGCCAGCTCCAACGCAGGGGTTGGCGAAAAACTGTTTTTT.

The chain joins TRBV28 to TRBJ2-2; TRBD1 agrees at 7 bases. The CDR3 loop spans 15 amino acids. Trimming removed 3 bases from V and 6 bases from J; junction bases left unmatched: 7. The germline CDR1 and CDR2 sequences are MDHEN and SYDVKM. CDR3 DNA sequence: TGTGCCAGCAGTTTGGCAGGGGGTATGGCCGGGGAGCTGTTTTTT. Residues: CASSLAGGMAGELFF. The whole variable domain, filled in from reference TRBV28 and TRBJ2-2, reads DVKVTQSSRYLVKRTGEKVFLECVQDMDHENMFWYRQDPGLGLRLIYFSYDVKMKEKGDIPEGYSVSREKKERFSLILESASTNQTSMYLCASSLAGGMAGELFFGEGSRLTVL.

CDR3 protein: CASSLGGLDYEQYF. CDR3 DNA sequence: TGCGCCAGCAGCTTGGGAGGGCTCGATTACGAGCAGTACTTC. The chain combines TRBV5-1 with TRBJ2-7; D may be TRBD2 (5 bases). The CDR3 contains 14 residues. V shed 0 bases and J shed 4 bases, with 11 bases lying between them. Germline loops: CDR1 SGHRS, CDR2 YFSETQ.

The chain carries TRBV4-1 and TRBJ2-5; 11 bases are shared with TRBD2. Germline V gene data show CDR1 as MGHRA and CDR2 as YSYEKL. V was clipped by 4 bases and J by 5 bases; unmatched bases: 6. This CDR3 is 15 amino acids long. CDR3 nucleotides: TGCGCCAGCAGCCCGTTAGCGGGGGGGCGGGAGACCCAGTACTTC. Translating gives CASSPLAGGRETQYF.

The table lists this clone with a few counts. The chain employs TRBV29-1 and TRBJ2-7; 7 bases map to TRBD1. Germline V gene lookup returns CDR1 SQVTM and CDR2 ANQGSEA. J gave up 2 bases and V 5 bases, and 6 bases lay outside the gene matches. The CDR3 loop spans 13 amino acids. Here the CDR3 reads CSVRGGPTYEQYF. CDR3 DNA: TGCAGCGTTAGAGGGGGCCCCACCTACGAGCAGTACTTC.